This TCR beta chain stems from a study of shared clonotypes between healthy human individuals. Whole-study findings and limits: Naive subsets tended to show greater estimated richness than memory subsets.

With regard to this clone: Its antigen is not identified.

Each replicate PCR on the sorted subsets used 200 ng DNA (around 30,000 T cell genomes). The assay was immunoSEQ multiplex PCR, and TCRdb's table has in-frame clones only and misses some. The sample shows approximately 2.5 million clones, roughly 93% of them seen only once. Trimming pared 3 bases from V and 10 bases from J, leaving 7 bases between. Germline lookup yields CDR1 MNHNS and CDR2 SASEGT. CDR3 length: 11 amino acids. The J gene is TRBJ2-1, the V gene TRBV6-1, with D uncertain. This TCR was recovered from a man aged 18 to 29 in good health. Some clones in this sample may be carry-over from other donors' samples. The material sequenced was naive CD4+ T cells from PBMCs. Subset indicated: CD45RA+ positively selected. The CDR3 protein is CASSDFREQFF. The DNA for the CDR3 is TGTGCCAGCAGTGATTTTCGGGAGCAGTTCTTC.